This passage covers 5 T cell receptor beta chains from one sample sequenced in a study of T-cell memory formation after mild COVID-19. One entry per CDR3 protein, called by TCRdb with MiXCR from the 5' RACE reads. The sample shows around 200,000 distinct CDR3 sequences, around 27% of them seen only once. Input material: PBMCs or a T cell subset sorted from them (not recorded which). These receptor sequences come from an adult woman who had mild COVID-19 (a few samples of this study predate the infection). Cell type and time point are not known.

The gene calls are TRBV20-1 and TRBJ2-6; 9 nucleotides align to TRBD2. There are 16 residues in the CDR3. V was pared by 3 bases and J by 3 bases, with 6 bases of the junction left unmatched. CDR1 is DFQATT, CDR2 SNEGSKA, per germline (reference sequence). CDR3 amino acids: CSARGTSTYGANVLTF. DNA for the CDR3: TGCAGTGCTAGGGGGACTAGCACCTATGGGGCCAACGTCCTGACTTTC.

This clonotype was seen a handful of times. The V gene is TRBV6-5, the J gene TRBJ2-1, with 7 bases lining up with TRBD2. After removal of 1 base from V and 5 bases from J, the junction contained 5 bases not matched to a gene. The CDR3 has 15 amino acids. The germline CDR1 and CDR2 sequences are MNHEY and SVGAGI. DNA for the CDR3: TGTGCCAGCAGTTACTTGGGGGGGAAGAACAATGAGCAGTTCTTC. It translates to CASSYLGGKNNEQFF.

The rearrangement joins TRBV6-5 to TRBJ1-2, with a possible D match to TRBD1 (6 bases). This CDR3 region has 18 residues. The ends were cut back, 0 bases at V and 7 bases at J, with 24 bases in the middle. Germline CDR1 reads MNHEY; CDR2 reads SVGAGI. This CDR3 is CASSYSGARGPRRRGYTF. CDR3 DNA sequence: TGTGCCAGCAGTTACTCGGGGGCGCGGGGGCCTCGTCGGCGTGGCTACACCTTC.

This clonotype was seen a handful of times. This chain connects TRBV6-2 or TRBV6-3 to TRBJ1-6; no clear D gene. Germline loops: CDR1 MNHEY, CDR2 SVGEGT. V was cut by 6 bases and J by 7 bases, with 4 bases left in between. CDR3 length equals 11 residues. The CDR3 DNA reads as TGTGCCAGCAGGTGGAATTCACCCCTCCACTTT. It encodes CASRWNSPLHF.

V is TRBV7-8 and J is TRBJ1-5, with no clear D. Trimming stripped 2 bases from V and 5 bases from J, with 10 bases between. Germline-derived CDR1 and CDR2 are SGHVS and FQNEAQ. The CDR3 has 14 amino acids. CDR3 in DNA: TGTGCCAGCAGCTTAAGAGGTTTCCATCAGCCCCAGCATTTT. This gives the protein CASSLRGFHQPQHF.